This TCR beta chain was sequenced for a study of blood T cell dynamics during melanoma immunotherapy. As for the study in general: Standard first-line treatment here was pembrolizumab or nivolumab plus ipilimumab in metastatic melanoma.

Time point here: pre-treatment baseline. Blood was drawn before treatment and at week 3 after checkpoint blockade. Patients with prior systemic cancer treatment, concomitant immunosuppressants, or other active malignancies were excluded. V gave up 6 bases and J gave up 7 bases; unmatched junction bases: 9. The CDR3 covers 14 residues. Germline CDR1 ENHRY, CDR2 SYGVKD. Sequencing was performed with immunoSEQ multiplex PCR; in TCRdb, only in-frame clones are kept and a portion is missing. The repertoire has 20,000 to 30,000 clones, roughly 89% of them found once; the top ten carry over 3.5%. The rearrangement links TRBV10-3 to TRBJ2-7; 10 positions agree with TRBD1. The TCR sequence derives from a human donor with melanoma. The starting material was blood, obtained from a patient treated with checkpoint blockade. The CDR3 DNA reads TGTGCCATCAGGCCGGGACAGGGGATGGAGGAGCAGTACTTC. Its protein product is CAIRPGQGMEEQYF.